Below, 8 T cell receptor beta chains from the same sample are listed, as sequenced in a study of T-cell reconstitution after alpha-beta-depleted transplantation in children. Preparation of the TCRbeta library used unique molecular identifiers. A single record per CDR3 protein comes from TCRdb applying MiXCR to the PCR reads. The profile shows some 490,000 distinct CDR3 sequences, roughly an eighth of them singletons. Sequenced material: PBMCs from the stem cell graft donor, taken from the stem cell graft. The receptors stem from a human donor who donated a stem cell graft to a child with combined immunodeficiency.

This clonotype was detected many times. V gene TRBV12-3 or TRBV12-4 combines with J gene TRBJ1-5, with no clear D. This CDR3 spans 14 amino acids. The V and J ends lost 8 bases and 1 base respectively, with 12 bases between them. CDR3 residues: CASSLTESNQPQHF. DNA of the CDR3: TGTGCCAGCTCTCTTACGGAAAGCAATCAGCCCCAGCATTTT.

This clonotype was observed at least ten times. V usage is TRBV15 and J usage is TRBJ1-1; 8 nucleotides agree with TRBD1. Germline-derived CDR1 and CDR2 are LNHNV and YYDKDF (reference sequence). The J segment lost 8 bases and the V segment lost 1 base, leaving 9 bases of the junction unmatched. This CDR3 region has 15 residues. Here the CDR3 DNA reads TGTGCCACCAGCAGAGGACTAGGACAGGGAGGCGAAGCTTTCTTT. Translated: CATSRGLGQGGEAFF.

This clonotype has a handful of counts. J is TRBJ1-2 and V is TRBV6-5; TRBD1 matches 11 bases. The CDR3 covers 15 residues. J gave up 1 base and V 6 bases, and 4 bases lay outside the gene matches. Germline lookup yields CDR1 MNHEY and CDR2 SVGAGI. The CDR3 region has the DNA TGTGCCAGCAGGACGGGACAGGGGGATAACTATGGCTACACCTTC. Protein product: CASRTGQGDNYGYTF.

The CDR3 region is CSVYGLAGGSVVFSEQFF. The CDR3 bases are TGCAGCGTCTACGGACTAGCGGGAGGGAGTGTCGTCTTTTCGGAGCAGTTCTTC. The chain is built from TRBV29-1 and TRBJ2-1, with TRBD2 matching 15 bases. Germline V gene data show CDR1 as SQVTM and CDR2 as ANQGSEA. The CDR3 is 18 amino acids. Trimming removed 6 bases from V and 10 bases from J; junction bases left unmatched: 19.

The chain carries TRBV20-1 and TRBJ2-5, with D unresolved. V was cut by 6 bases and J by 5 bases, with 19 bases left in between. The CDR3 consists of 14 residues. Germline values: CDR1 DFQATT, CDR2 SNEGSKA (reference sequence). Here the CDR3 reads CSAPPPLGGETQYF. The CDR3 nucleotides read TGCAGTGCCCCCCCGCCCCTTGGTGGGGAGACCCAGTACTTC.

This sequence joins TRBV27 and TRBJ2-7, with D perhaps TRBD2 (6 bases). Germline CDR1 and CDR2: MNHEY and SMNVEV (reference sequence). This CDR3 spans 14 amino acids. The V end lost 7 bases, the J end lost 6 bases, and 19 bases lay between the germline ends. CDR3 sequence: CASIKDTGGGEQYF. Here the CDR3 DNA reads TGTGCCAGCATCAAAGACACTGGGGGAGGCGAGCAGTACTTC.

In its sample, this clonotype was seen many times. J is TRBJ2-1 and V is TRBV5-5; D might be TRBD1 (5 bases). Trimming shortened V by 4 bases and J by 8 bases, and 16 bases separated the two germline ends. The CDR3 length is 14 residues. The V gene's germline CDR1 is SGHKS and CDR2 YYEKEE (reference sequence). The CDR3 DNA follows: TGTGCCAGCAGCCCCCGGCCAGGGCGCTATGAGCAGTTCTTC. Translating gives CASSPRPGRYEQFF.

The table lists this clonotype with many counts. This CDR3 is CSVGGRAQDTQYF. CDR3 DNA sequence: TGCAGCGTTGGTGGGAGGGCCCAAGATACGCAGTATTTT. V and J are TRBV29-1 and TRBJ2-3; 7 nucleotides line up with TRBD2. Germline V gene sequence: CDR1 SQVTM, CDR2 ANQGSEA. The junction had 6 bases not matched to a gene; V was cut back by 4 bases and J by 5 bases. This CDR3 region has 13 residues.